What follows describes a single T cell receptor beta chain. The entry originates in a study of blood T cell repertoires in COVID-19. Across the study: Sources were T cells, B-cell-depleted T cells, or PBMCs; the material itself was cDNA or gDNA.

Clones were sequenced by immunoSEQ multiplex PCR, and TCRdb holds only the in-frame ones, with some missing. The sample has approximately 45,000 clones; 85% to 90% are singletons. Trimming shortened V by 2 bases and J by 2 bases, and 10 bases separated the two germline ends. The CDR3 spans 14 residues. The germline V gene encodes CDR1 MDHEN and CDR2 SYDVKM. Sequencing was done on a sample of peripheral blood. The receptor was isolated from a human donor in a cohort sampled during active COVID-19. This chain uses TRBV28 with TRBJ2-7, with D maybe TRBD2 (5 bases). The DNA for the CDR3 is TGTGCCAGCAGTTTAGCGGGCGCAACCTACGAGCAGTACTTC. Protein sequence: CASSLAGATYEQYF. Together with reference TRBV28 and TRBJ2-7, the CDR3 gives the full variable domain: DVKVTQSSRYLVKRTGEKVFLECVQDMDHENMFWYRQDPGLGLRLIYFSYDVKMKEKGDIPEGYSVSREKKERFSLILESASTNQTSMYLCASSLAGATYEQYFGPGTRLTVT.